The 25 T cell receptor beta chains below were found in one sample sequenced in a study of molecular identifiers for immune sequencing clone quantification. TCRdb passed the PCR reads through MiXCR, listing each CDR3 protein once. The sample records about half a million distinct CDR3 sequences, about 25% being singletons. The sample consisted of naive CD8+ T cells from blood, with Jurkat cell RNA spiked in. As to subset: FACS-sorted CD8+CD4-CCR7+CD45RA+ naive T cells. The receptors derive from a human donor in good health. Some libraries in this study had Jurkat cell RNA spiked in.

In its sample, this clonotype was seen many times. J is TRBJ1-1 and V is TRBV5-1; TRBD1 aligns across 9 bases. V shed 7 bases and J 5 bases; nucleotides not matched to a gene: 12. CDR1 and CDR2 from the germline V gene are SGHRS and YFSETQ. This CDR3 comprises 15 residues. CDR3 amino acids: CASGGDRALGTEAFF. The DNA for the CDR3 is TGCGCCAGCGGCGGGGACAGGGCGTTAGGGACTGAAGCTTTCTTT.

The rearrangement uses TRBV29-1 and TRBJ2-3, with a tentative D call TRBD1 (6 bases). The last part of the DNA fits TRBJ1-5 better; the J call may be wrong. Germline values: CDR1 SQVTM, CDR2 ANQGSEA. This CDR3 region has 16 residues. CDR3 bases: TGCAGCGTTGAGGTGGTTCAACAGGGACGCACAGATACGCAGCATTTT. This translates into CSVEVVQQGRTDTQHF.

This chain joins TRBV10-3 and TRBJ2-7; possible D gene TRBD1, 5 bases. Germline assignment: CDR1 ENHRY and CDR2 SYGVKD. The CDR3 contains 13 residues. The V and J ends lost 7 bases and 4 bases respectively, with 14 bases between them. The CDR3 DNA follows: TGTGCCATCACCGGCGCCCCAGGGTACGAGCAGTACTTC. Its protein product is CAITGAPGYEQYF.

A word on this clonotype: A read error may be the cause here, since a much bigger clone is one base away. The chain uses TRBV28 and TRBJ1-1, with 7 bases that match TRBD1. Germline CDR1 is MDHEN and CDR2 is SYDVKM. The CDR3 spans 15 residues. Trimming at V came to 5 bases and at J to 5 bases, leaving 11 bases not matched to a gene. DNA for the CDR3: TGTGCCAGCAGTGCCCGGGAAAGGGGGCGGACTGAAGCTTTCTTT. Its translation is CASSARERGRTEAFF.

Comments on this clonotype: It may be a read error: a sequence one base away is much more abundant. This chain uses TRBV12-3 or TRBV12-4 with TRBJ2-3; D might be TRBD1 (6 bases). There are 12 residues in the CDR3. Trimming left V 8 bases short and J 6 bases short, with 12 bases between. The CDR3 here is CASGYRVDTQYF. For the CDR3, the DNA is TGTGCCAGCGGTTACAGGGTCGATACGCAGTATTTT.

This rearrangement joins TRBV5-5 to TRBJ1-4; TRBD1 matches 7 bases. The CDR3 runs to 15 residues. Germline V gene lookup returns CDR1 SGHKS and CDR2 YYEKEE (reference sequence). The V gene end was trimmed by 1 base and the J gene end by 4 bases; junction bases not matched to a gene: 4. CDR3 DNA: TGTGCCAGCAGCTTGAGGGGACAGAGTAATGAAAAACTGTTTTTT. It is translated as CASSLRGQSNEKLFF. Combining the CDR3 with reference TRBV5-5 and TRBJ1-4 gives the whole variable domain DAGVTQSPTHLIKTRGQQVTLRCSPISGHKSVSWYQQVLGQGPQFIFQYYEKEERGRGNFPDRFSARQFPNYSSELNVNALLLGDSALYLCASSLRGQSNEKLFFGSGTQLSVL.

This clonotype was picked up many times. The chain couples TRBV28 to TRBJ1-4, with D perhaps TRBD1 (5 bases). The CDR3 is 13 amino acids. Germline CDR1 reads MDHEN; CDR2 reads SYDVKM. Trimming stripped 8 bases from V and 11 bases from J, with 18 bases between. The CDR3 sequence: CASANGGLKKLFF. CDR3 in DNA: TGTGCCAGCGCTAACGGGGGGTTGAAGAAACTGTTTTTT.

The sample holds many counts of this clonotype. The gene calls are TRBV12-3 or TRBV12-4 and TRBJ2-2; D is perhaps TRBD1 or TRBD2 (6 bases each). The V end was cut by 3 bases, the J end by 0 bases, with 14 bases between. This CDR3 has 17 residues. DNA for the CDR3: TGTGCCAGCAGTTTTATAGGGGGAGGACCGAACACCGGGGAGCTGTTTTTT. Translation gives CASSFIGGGPNTGELFF.

The V and J genes are TRBV30 and TRBJ1-4; 7 bases are shared with TRBD1. With V trimmed by 8 bases and J by 6 bases, 0 bases remained unmatched. CDR3 length: 10 amino acids. The germline CDR1 and CDR2 sequences are GTSNPN and SVGIG (reference sequence). CDR3 coding DNA: TGTGCCGGGACAGATGAAAAACTGTTTTTT. It translates to CAGTDEKLFF. Supplemented by reference TRBV30 and TRBJ1-4, the full variable domain reads SQTIHQWPATLVQPVGSPLSLECTVEGTSNPNLYWYRQAAGRGLQLLFYSVGIGQISSEVPQNLSASRPQDRQFILSSKKLLLSDSGFYLCAGTDEKLFFGSGTQLSVL.

The chain joins TRBV6-2 or TRBV6-3 to TRBJ2-3, with no clear D. The V and J ends lost 4 bases and 5 bases respectively, with 10 bases between them. Germline V CDR1 and CDR2: MNHEY, SVGEGT. The CDR3 sequence is 13 residues long. CDR3 sequence (DNA): TGTGCCAGCAGTTTATGGGGATTAGATACGCAGTATTTT. Protein: CASSLWGLDTQYF.

The rearrangement links TRBV6-2 or TRBV6-3 to TRBJ2-7; 7 bases are a match to TRBD1. Germline values: CDR1 MNHEY, CDR2 SVGEGT. This CDR3 comprises 17 residues. The trim removed 2 bases at V and 3 bases at J, leaving 13 bases unmatched. This CDR3 reads CASSYREQGIPFYEQYF. CDR3 nucleotide sequence: TGTGCCAGCAGTTACCGAGAACAGGGGATCCCTTTCTACGAGCAGTACTTC.

At least ten counts were recorded for this clonotype. The chain combines TRBV7-2 with TRBJ2-1; 11 bases are shared with TRBD2. The trim removed 5 bases at V and 4 bases at J, leaving 7 bases unmatched. This CDR3 region has 16 residues. Germline V lookup: CDR1 SGHTA, CDR2 FQGNSA. Here the CDR3 reads CASSLNSGGAYNEQFF. The CDR3, as DNA: TGTGCCAGCAGCCTCAATAGCGGGGGGGCTTACAATGAGCAGTTCTTC.

In regard to this clonotype: Germline is not matched at one junction end, which may reflect a read error. The chain employs TRBV27 and TRBJ2-7, with D possibly being TRBD1 (5 bases). The CDR3 is 15 residues long. The germline V gene has CDR1 MNHEY and CDR2 SMNVEV (reference sequence). As DNA, the CDR3 is TGTGCCAGCAGTTTAGGGGCAGGCCCTTCCTACGCGCAGTACTTC. Its translation is CASSLGAGPSYAQYF.

In its sample, this clonotype was seen many times. The rearrangement uses TRBV7-9 and TRBJ2-7, with a tentative D call TRBD2 (5 bases). CDR3 length: 15 residues. The ends were cut back, 4 bases at V and 2 bases at J, with 15 bases in the middle. The germline CDR1 and CDR2 sequences are SEHNR and FQNEAQ (reference sequence). CDR3 nucleotides: TGTGCCAGCAGCTCCACCGGGGTGAATACCTACGAGCAGTACTTC. Its translation is CASSSTGVNTYEQYF.

This clonotype occurred a few times. The rearrangement uses TRBV18 and TRBJ1-1; 7 bases fit TRBD1. J gave up 5 bases and V 4 bases, and 10 bases lay outside the gene matches. The CDR3 is 15 residues long. Germline CDR1 and CDR2: KGHSH and LQKENI. CDR3 DNA: TGTGCCAGCTCACGGGGGACAGATAAGGGGACTGAAGCTTTCTTT. This encodes CASSRGTDKGTEAFF. Drawing the rest from reference TRBV18 and TRBJ1-1, the complete variable domain is NAGVMQNPRHLVRRRGQEARLRCSPMKGHSHVYWYRQLPEEGLKFMVYLQKENIIDESGMPKERFSAEFPKEGPSILRIQQVVRGDSAAYFCASSRGTDKGTEAFFGQGTRLTVV.

This rearrangement joins TRBV6-5 to TRBJ1-1; the D gene is possibly TRBD1 (6 bases). V lost 0 bases, J lost 5 bases, and 16 bases lay in between. The CDR3 length is 16 residues. Germline assignment: CDR1 MNHEY and CDR2 SVGAGI. The CDR3 DNA sequence: TGTGCCAGCAGTTACTCCTCCCTCGTGGGGACAACTGAAGCTTTCTTT. As protein: CASSYSSLVGTTEAFF.

To note about this clonotype: Since a much larger clone is just one base distant, this may be a read error. The chain recombines TRBV9 with TRBJ1-1; D unresolved. Germline V gives CDR1 SGDLS, CDR2 YYNGEE. There are 13 residues in the CDR3. Trimming left V 3 bases short and J 4 bases short, with 10 bases between. The CDR3 bases are TGTGCCAGCAGCGACTGGCAGTCCACTGAAGCTTTCTTT. Its protein product is CASSDWQSTEAFF.

The chain is built from TRBV12-5 and TRBJ2-1; D remains unclear. The germline CDR1 and CDR2 sequences are LGHNT and FRNRAP. The ends were cut back, 4 bases at V and 11 bases at J, with 12 bases in the middle. This CDR3 has 12 amino acids. The CDR3 DNA reads TGTGCTAGTGGTTCCTACCTGGATAAGCAGTTCTTC. Translating gives CASGSYLDKQFF.

This chain joins TRBV24-1 and TRBJ2-2; D remains unclear. Trimming left V 1 base short and J 0 bases short, with 11 bases between. This CDR3 has 17 amino acids. Germline V gene sequence: CDR1 KGHDR, CDR2 SFDVKD. Here the CDR3 reads CATSDFDLTTNTGELFF. The CDR3 nucleotides are TGTGCCACCAGTGATTTCGACTTAACAACGAACACCGGGGAGCTGTTTTTT.

This clonotype was recorded many times. The chain has TRBV5-6 and TRBJ1-1; TRBD1 matches at 10 bases. This CDR3 has 17 residues. The J segment lost 7 bases and the V segment lost 7 bases, leaving 19 bases of the junction unmatched. Germline-derived CDR1 and CDR2 are SGHDT and YYEEEE. CDR3 in DNA: TGTGCCAGCGGAAGCTTTTATCGGGACAGGGGATCAGGTGAAGCTTTCTTT. Translation gives CASGSFYRDRGSGEAFF.

This clonotype has a count of ten or more. This chain joins TRBV29-1 and TRBJ2-3; TRBD1 might be the D (6 bases). CDR3 length: 15 residues. The V end lost 3 bases, the J end lost 0 bases, and 13 bases lay between the germline ends. CDR1 is SQVTM and CDR2 is ANQGSEA in the germline V gene. This chain's CDR3 is CSVEFWDTSTDTQYF. CDR3 nucleotide sequence: TGCAGCGTTGAGTTTTGGGACACGAGCACAGATACGCAGTATTTT.

The chain links TRBV6-5 to TRBJ1-4, with D hard to call. This CDR3 comprises 17 residues. The V end lost 0 bases, the J end lost 0 bases, and 11 bases lay between the germline ends. From germline, CDR1 is MNHEY and CDR2 SVGAGI. The CDR3 loop is CASSYSTSLATNEKLFF. DNA of the CDR3: TGTGCCAGCAGTTACTCTACCTCCCTTGCAACTAATGAAAAACTGTTTTTT.

This clonotype was seen a handful of times. This sequence joins TRBV2 and TRBJ1-2, with 9 bases identical to TRBD1. This CDR3 comprises 14 residues. Germline assignment: CDR1 SNHLY and CDR2 FYNNEI. V lost 0 bases to trimming and J lost 6 bases; unmatched junction nucleotides: 2. CDR3 sequence: CASSEAGTGHGYTF. Here the CDR3 DNA reads TGTGCCAGCAGTGAAGCCGGGACAGGGCATGGCTACACCTTC.

Of note for this clonotype: The junction and the germline gene differ at one end; a read error may be behind it. This chain joins TRBV28 and TRBJ2-1; a possible D gene is TRBD1 (6 bases). The CDR3 is 14 amino acids. Germline V CDR1 and CDR2: MDHEN, SYDVKM. The CDR3 DNA sequence: TGTGCCGGCAGACCGGGACACCTATACAATGAGCAGTTCTTC. Amino acid sequence: CAGRPGHLYNEQFF.

This clonotype was counted once. The conserved phenylalanine or tryptophan is not found at the CDR3 terminus, so this likely reflects a read error. The chain combines TRBV7-2 with TRBJ2-7, with 7 bases that match TRBD2. With 5 bases clipped from V and 0 bases from J, the junction kept 4 bases outside the gene matches. The germline CDR1 and CDR2 sequences are SGHTA and FQGNSA. CDR3 length equals 14 residues. This CDR3 reads CASSVGGSSYEQYL. In DNA, the CDR3 is TGTGCCAGCAGCGTCGGCGGGAGCTCCTACGAGCAGTACCTC.